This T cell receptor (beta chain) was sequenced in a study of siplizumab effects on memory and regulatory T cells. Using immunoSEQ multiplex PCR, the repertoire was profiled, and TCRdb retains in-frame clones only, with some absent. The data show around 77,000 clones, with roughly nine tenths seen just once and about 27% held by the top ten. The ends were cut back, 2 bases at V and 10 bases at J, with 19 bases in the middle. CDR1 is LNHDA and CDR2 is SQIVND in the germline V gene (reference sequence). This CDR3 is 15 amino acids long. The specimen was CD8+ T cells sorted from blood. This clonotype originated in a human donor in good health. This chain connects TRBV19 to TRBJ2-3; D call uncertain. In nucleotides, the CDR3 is TGTGCCAGTAGTATATGGGCTCCCTTGCCTCGTTCGCAGTATTTT. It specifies CASSIWAPLPRSQYF.